The 21 T cell receptor beta chains below all came from one sample that was sequenced in a study of CD8+ T cells in alopecia areata. cDNA reverse transcribed from extracted RNA served as the sequencing template. This table comes from immunoSEQ multiplex PCR, and its TCRdb copy is limited to in-frame clones, with some not included. Among roughly 150,000 clones listed, under 60% were seen once. The sequenced sample was CD4+ T cells sorted from blood, obtained at week 0. These receptors were obtained from a human donor with alopecia areata.

The V gene is TRBV13, the J gene TRBJ2-5; the D gene is possibly TRBD2 (6 bases). Between the trimmed V and J ends, which lost 2 bases and 7 bases, there was a span of 11 bases. CDR1 is PRHDT and CDR2 is FYEKMQ in the germline V gene (reference sequence). The CDR3 extends over 13 amino acids. The CDR3 bases are TGTGCCAGCAGCTTAAGCGGGCTGCGGACCCAGTACTTC. It is translated as CASSLSGLRTQYF.

This sequence joins TRBV25-1 and TRBJ1-3, with D possibly matching TRBD1 (5 bases). With 8 bases removed from V and 4 bases from J, the gap between germline ends came to 18 bases. CDR3 length: 15 residues. The V gene's germline CDR1 is MGHDK and CDR2 SYGVNS. CDR3: CASAVGGATGNTIYF. The CDR3 DNA is TGTGCCAGCGCCGTCGGGGGAGCCACAGGAAACACCATATATTTT.

The chain employs TRBV29-1 and TRBJ1-2; D may be TRBD1 (6 bases). The CDR3 is 11 amino acids. The ends were cut back, 3 bases at V and 10 bases at J, with 12 bases in the middle. From germline, CDR1 is SQVTM and CDR2 ANQGSEA. The CDR3 reads CSVDSQGIYTF. CDR3 nucleotides: TGCAGCGTTGATAGTCAGGGGATCTACACCTTC.

The chain uses TRBV30 and TRBJ1-2, with a possible D match to TRBD1 (5 bases). CDR3 size: 13 residues. Germline V gene lookup returns CDR1 GTSNPN and CDR2 SVGIG (reference sequence). Trimming stripped 0 bases from V and 7 bases from J, with 12 bases between. CDR3: CAWSVNQGGGYTF. The CDR3, as DNA: TGTGCCTGGAGTGTAAATCAGGGCGGTGGCTACACCTTC.

The chain recombines TRBV19 with TRBJ1-5; D not certain. CDR1 LNHDA and CDR2 SQIVND come from the germline V gene (reference sequence). V gave up 5 bases and J gave up 11 bases, with 16 bases separating them. The CDR3 consists of 13 residues. CDR3 DNA sequence: TGTGCCAGTAGTCCCGGTCCCCTCCAGGCCCAGCATTTT. It yields the protein CASSPGPLQAQHF.

V usage is TRBV5-4 and J usage is TRBJ2-1; 14 bases are shared with TRBD2. The junction had 7 bases not matched to a gene; V was cut back by 4 bases and J by 10 bases. Germline V gene lookup returns CDR1 SGHNT and CDR2 YYREEE (reference sequence). The CDR3 covers 15 residues. CDR3 in DNA: TGTGCCAGCAGCCTCGGGACTAGCGGGGGAGGGGAGCAGTTCTTC. Its translation is CASSLGTSGGGEQFF.

V usage is TRBV5-6 and J usage is TRBJ1-1; no clear D gene. The CDR3 length is 12 residues. CDR1 is SGHDT, CDR2 YYEEEE, per germline. Trimming removed 0 bases from V and 3 bases from J, with 3 bases in between. CDR3 nucleotide sequence: TGTGCCAGCAGCTTGGGTGACACTGAAGCTTTCTTT. This gives the protein CASSLGDTEAFF.

This clone appeared once. The gene calls are TRBV30 and TRBJ2-3; unclear D gene. The V gene's germline CDR1 is GTSNPN and CDR2 SVGIG (reference sequence). V lost 2 bases and J 4 bases, leaving 4 bases between the germline ends. The CDR3 covers 11 residues. CDR3 nucleotides: TGTGCCTGGAGTAGGGCAGATACGCAGTATTTT. This encodes CAWSRADTQYF. The full variable domain, in which reference TRBV30 and TRBJ2-3 provide the parts outside the CDR3, is SQTIHQWPATLVQPVGSPLSLECTVEGTSNPNLYWYRQAAGRGLQLLFYSVGIGQISSEVPQNLSASRPQDRQFILSSKKLLLSDSGFYLCAWSRADTQYFGPGTRLTVL.

This clone was seen only a few times. The chain carries TRBV13 and TRBJ2-6; 7 bases map to TRBD2. J was trimmed by 0 bases and V by 5 bases; bases with no gene match: 10. Germline V gene data show CDR1 as PRHDT and CDR2 as FYEKMQ (reference sequence). The CDR3 is 18 amino acids. In DNA form, the CDR3 reads TGTGCCAGCAGCCTCGGGACTAATCCGTCCTCTGGGGCCAACGTCCTGACTTTC. It is translated as CASSLGTNPSSGANVLTF. The whole variable domain, remainder taken from reference TRBV13 and TRBJ2-6, is AAGVIQSPRHLIKEKRETATLKCYPIPRHDTVYWYQQGPGQDPQFLISFYEKMQSDKGSIPDRFSAQQFSDYHSELNMSSLELGDSALYFCASSLGTNPSSGANVLTFGAGSRLTVL.

The rearrangement joins TRBV11-2 to TRBJ1-2; TRBD1 agrees at 7 bases. With 5 bases clipped from V and 3 bases from J, the junction kept 9 bases outside the gene matches. This CDR3 has 15 residues. Germline CDR1 and CDR2: SGHAT and FQNNGV. CDR3 amino acids: CASSLLGQVHYGYTF. Written as DNA, the CDR3 is TGTGCCAGCAGCCTTCTTGGACAGGTTCACTATGGCTACACCTTC.

The CDR3 reads CASSIDGQLYGYTF. CDR3 nucleotides: TGTGCCAGCAGCATCGATGGACAGCTTTATGGCTACACCTTC. The chain has TRBV5-4 and TRBJ1-2; a possible D gene is TRBD1 (6 bases). Trimming removed 4 bases from V and 5 bases from J, with 15 bases in between. The CDR3 runs to 14 residues. Germline loops: CDR1 SGHNT, CDR2 YYREEE (reference sequence).

The gene calls are TRBV12-5 and TRBJ2-5, with 7 bases that match TRBD2. Unmatched junction bases numbered 9, after V lost 1 base and J lost 4 bases. CDR3 length: 16 residues. Per the germline V gene, CDR1 is LGHNT and CDR2 is FRNRAP. CDR3 nucleotide sequence: TGTGCTAGTGGTTTGGGCCTCGGGGGGTCGTTAGAGACCCAGTACTTC. Its translation is CASGLGLGGSLETQYF.

V usage is TRBV4-1 and J usage is TRBJ2-7, with TRBD1 matching over 11 bases. The V and J ends lost 6 bases and 6 bases, in that order; junction bases with no gene match: 10. From germline, CDR1 is MGHRA and CDR2 YSYEKL. There are 15 residues in the CDR3. CDR3 coding DNA: TGCGCCAGCAGTCCAGGACAGGGGGCGCCGGTCGAGCAGTACTTC. Protein sequence: CASSPGQGAPVEQYF.

The V call is TRBV7-9, the J call TRBJ2-1; tentatively, D is TRBD1 (6 bases). CDR1 SEHNR and CDR2 FQNEAQ come from the germline V gene (reference sequence). This CDR3 is 16 amino acids long. Deletions cut 5 bases from V and 3 bases from J, with 17 bases between. The DNA for the CDR3 is TGTGCCAGCAGCGACACCAGCGGACAGAGCTACAATGAGCAGTTCTTC. Its protein product is CASSDTSGQSYNEQFF.

The chain carries TRBV5-4 and TRBJ1-2; 11 nucleotides match TRBD1. Germline CDR1 and CDR2: SGHNT and YYREEE (reference sequence). V shed 3 bases and J 7 bases; nucleotides not matched to a gene: 5. The CDR3 runs 14 residues. As DNA, the CDR3 is TGTGCCAGCAGCTACGCCGGGACAGGGGGTGGCTACACCTTC. This encodes CASSYAGTGGGYTF.

The chain combines TRBV5-6 with TRBJ1-1; tentative D call: TRBD1 (5 bases). Germline values: CDR1 SGHDT, CDR2 YYEEEE. The CDR3 has 14 amino acids. Trimming removed 2 bases from V and 2 bases from J, with 10 bases in between. The CDR3 DNA reads as TGTGCCAGCAGCTTAGGGACCACTAACACTGAAGCTTTCTTT. Residues: CASSLGTTNTEAFF.

The J gene is TRBJ2-3, the V gene TRBV5-5; D remains unclear. Germline V gene data show CDR1 as SGHKS and CDR2 as YYEKEE (reference sequence). V lost 0 bases, J lost 3 bases, and 2 bases lay in between. The CDR3 totals 12 residues. The CDR3 DNA is TGTGCCAGCAGCTTGGTTACAGATACGCAGTATTTT. This encodes CASSLVTDTQYF.

The J gene is TRBJ2-7, the V gene TRBV5-1; 7 positions agree with TRBD1. This CDR3 contains 15 residues. Trimming took 4 bases from V and 0 from J; bases not matched to a gene: 7. From germline, CDR1 is SGHRS and CDR2 YFSETQ. CDR3 residues: CASSPTGQISYEQYF. The CDR3 bases are TGCGCCAGCAGCCCCACGGGACAGATCTCCTACGAGCAGTACTTC. The full variable domain, its missing parts supplied by reference TRBV5-1 and TRBJ2-7, is KAGVTQTPRYLIKTRGQQVTLSCSPISGHRSVSWYQQTPGQGLQFLFEYFSETQRNKGNFPGRFSGRQFSNSRSEMNVSTLELGDSALYLCASSPTGQISYEQYFGPGTRLTVT.

The gene calls are TRBV2 and TRBJ2-7, with D possibly being TRBD1 (5 bases). Deletions cut 2 bases from V and 7 bases from J, with 6 bases between. The CDR3 sequence is 11 residues long. Germline assignment: CDR1 SNHLY and CDR2 FYNNEI. In DNA form, the CDR3 reads TGTGCCAGCAGTGAAAGGACAGAGCAGTACTTC. Encoded protein: CASSERTEQYF.

This clone showed up just a few times. The rearrangement links TRBV29-1 to TRBJ2-3; TRBD2 might be the D (6 bases). Trimming stripped 6 bases from V and 4 bases from J, with 20 bases between. The germline CDR1 and CDR2 sequences are SQVTM and ANQGSEA. The CDR3 has 15 amino acids. The CDR3 DNA sequence: TGCAGCGTCTCCCGGGACTCCCGCCCCGCAGATACGCAGTATTTT. It encodes CSVSRDSRPADTQYF.

J is TRBJ2-5 and V is TRBV27; 9 bases align to TRBD1. V shed 5 bases and J 5 bases; nucleotides not matched to a gene: 9. Germline CDR1 and CDR2: MNHEY and SMNVEV (reference sequence). CDR3 length equals 15 residues. The CDR3 sequence: CASSAAGTGIETQYF. CDR3 nucleotides: TGTGCCAGCAGTGCCGCCGGGACAGGGATCGAGACCCAGTACTTC.